This TCR beta chain is drawn from a study of T cell repertoires in cytomegalovirus infection. Looking at the study overall: Public TCR beta signatures marked donors with CMV infection and the matching HLA. Notes on the study in general: CMV-specific HLA-C-restricted TCR beta clonotypes dominated the ex vivo response. Carriers of CMV plus the relevant HLA were identified by cumulative public TCR beta family frequency.

The CDR3 runs to 12 residues. Trimming stripped 6 bases from V and 0 bases from J, with 5 bases between. Germline lookup yields CDR1 MNHEY and CDR2 SMNVEV (reference sequence). About this clonotype: The antigen remains undetermined.

TCRdb called the reads again in MiXCR, with one record for every CDR3 protein. This table holds some 940,000 distinct CDR3 sequences, around a third found once. Sequencing used cultured CD8+ T cells from PBMCs, obtained from culture after CMV antigen stimulation. The chain has TRBV27 and TRBJ1-2; the D is unclear. The receptor's source is a human donor in good health (CMV status not recorded). Some clones in this sample may be carry-over from other donors' samples. CDR3 in amino acids: CASRSSNYGYTF. CDR3 DNA: TGTGCCAGCAGATCATCTAACTATGGCTACACCTTC.